This TCR beta chain derives from a study of Graves' ophthalmopathy and Graves' hyperthyroidism. As for the study in general: At the time of initial diagnosis and before any treatment, peripheral blood was collected.

CDR1 is SGHRS and CDR2 is YFSETQ in the germline V gene. CDR3 length: 16 amino acids. J lost 0 bases, V lost 3 bases, and 5 bases had no gene match. A diagnosis was made from clinical symptoms together with serum thyroxine, TRAb, thyroid ultrasound and orbital computed tomography. RNA transcripts served as template for amplifying TCR beta CDR3 sequences. RT-PCR was first run with HTBI primers, then multiplex PCR in a second round. TCRdb reprocessed the multiplex PCR reads with MiXCR, giving one entry per CDR3 protein. This table holds 200,000 to 300,000 distinct CDR3 sequences, about 46% found once. Details on this clonotype: Its antigen is currently unknown.

General study findings and limits: Most expanded clonotypes in thyroid above 0.001 frequency also showed up in blood.

Sequenced: peripheral blood. This chain connects TRBV5-1 to TRBJ2-2; the match to TRBD1 covers 7 bases. This TCR came from an adult man with Graves' ophthalmopathy. The CDR3 loop reads CASSYDRAPNTGELFF. The CDR3 DNA follows: TGCGCCAGCAGCTACGACAGGGCCCCGAACACCGGGGAGCTGTTTTTT. Looking up the rest from reference TRBV5-1 and TRBJ2-2 gives the full variable domain: KAGVTQTPRYLIKTRGQQVTLSCSPISGHRSVSWYQQTPGQGLQFLFEYFSETQRNKGNFPGRFSGRQFSNSRSEMNVSTLELGDSALYLCASSYDRAPNTGELFFGEGSRLTVL.